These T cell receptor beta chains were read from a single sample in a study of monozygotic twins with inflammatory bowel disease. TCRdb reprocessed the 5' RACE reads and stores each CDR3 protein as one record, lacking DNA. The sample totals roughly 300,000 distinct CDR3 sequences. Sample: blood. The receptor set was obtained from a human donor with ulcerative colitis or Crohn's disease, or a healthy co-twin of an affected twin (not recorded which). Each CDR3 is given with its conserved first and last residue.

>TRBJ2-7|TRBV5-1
CASSIGQASSYEQYF
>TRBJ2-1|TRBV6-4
CASSTQLASEQFF
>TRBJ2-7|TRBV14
CASSRPGQGSYEQYF
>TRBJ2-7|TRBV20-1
CSARYPAAYEQYF
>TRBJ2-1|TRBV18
CASSPRTKASYNEQFF
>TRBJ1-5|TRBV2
CASSVDRGVGQPQHF
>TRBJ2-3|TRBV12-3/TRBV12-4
CASRNGQQKGTDTQYF
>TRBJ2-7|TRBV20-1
CSARGQVREQYF
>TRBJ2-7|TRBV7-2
CASSAQTGATYEQYF
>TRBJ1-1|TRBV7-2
CASSLLNEAFF
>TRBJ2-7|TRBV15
CATSPQTGAVAYEQYF
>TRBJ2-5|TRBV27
CASSQGGKQETQYF
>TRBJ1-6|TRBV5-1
CASSAQGGGNSPLHF
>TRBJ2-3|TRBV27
CASSRRGGRGGRYDTQYF
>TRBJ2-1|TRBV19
CASGTSRGNLYNEQFF
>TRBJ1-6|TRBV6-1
CASARRPGTGASPLHF
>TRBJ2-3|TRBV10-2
CASRERPGVNTDTQYF
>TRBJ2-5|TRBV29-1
CSTAGGRETQYF
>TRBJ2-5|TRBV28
CASSGLAEETQYF
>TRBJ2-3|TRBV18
CASSPTLAPGADTQYF
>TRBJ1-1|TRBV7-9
CASSLWANTEAFF
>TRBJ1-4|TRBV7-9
CASSDGQTNEKLFF